This TCR beta chain came from a study of cytomegalovirus exposure and HLA in healthy donors. Whole-study context: Findings of an earlier analysis included more than 90 million unique TCR beta sequences from 200 million or so T cells.

The PCR was carried out with 60 Vbeta primers and 13 Jbeta primers. The data were produced by immunoSEQ multiplex PCR, yet TCRdb's version contains in-frame clones alone and is incomplete. The top ten hold 6% to 8% of the sample, which has some 130,000 clones, 70% to 75% seen once. Trimming removed 7 bases from V and 5 bases from J; junction bases left unmatched: 8. The CDR3 is 13 amino acids. Germline V gene data show CDR1 as MDHEN and CDR2 as SYDVKM. The source is a male donor in good health and CMV-seronegative. Sequencing input: PBMCs. The chain is built from TRBV28 and TRBJ2-7; TRBD1 aligns across 7 bases. The CDR3: CASKATGVHEQYF. The CDR3 nucleotides read TGTGCCAGCAAGGCCACAGGGGTTCACGAGCAGTACTTC.